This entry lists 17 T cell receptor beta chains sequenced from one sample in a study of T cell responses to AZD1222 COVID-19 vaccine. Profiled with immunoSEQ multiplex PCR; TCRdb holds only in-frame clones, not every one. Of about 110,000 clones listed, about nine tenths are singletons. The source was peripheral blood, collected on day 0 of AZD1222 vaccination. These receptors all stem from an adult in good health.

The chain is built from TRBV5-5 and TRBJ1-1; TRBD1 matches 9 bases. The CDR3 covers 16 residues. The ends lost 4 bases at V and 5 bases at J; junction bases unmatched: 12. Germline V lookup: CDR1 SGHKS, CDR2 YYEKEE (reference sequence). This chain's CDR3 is CASSLAEGQGRTEAFF. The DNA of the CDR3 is TGTGCCAGCAGCCTAGCGGAAGGACAGGGGAGGACTGAAGCTTTCTTT.

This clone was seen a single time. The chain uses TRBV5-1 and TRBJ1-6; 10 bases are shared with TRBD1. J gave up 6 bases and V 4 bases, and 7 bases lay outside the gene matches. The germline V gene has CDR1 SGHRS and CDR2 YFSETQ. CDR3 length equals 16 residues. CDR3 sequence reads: CASSNGQGGSNSPLHF. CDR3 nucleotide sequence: TGCGCCAGCAGCAACGGACAGGGGGGGAGTAATTCACCCCTCCACTTT.

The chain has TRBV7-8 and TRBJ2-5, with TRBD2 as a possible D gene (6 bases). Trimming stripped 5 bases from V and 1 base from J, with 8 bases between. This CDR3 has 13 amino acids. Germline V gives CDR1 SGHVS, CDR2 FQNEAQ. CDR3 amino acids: CASSNSGQETQYF. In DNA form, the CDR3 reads TGTGCCAGCAGCAATAGCGGCCAAGAGACCCAGTACTTC.

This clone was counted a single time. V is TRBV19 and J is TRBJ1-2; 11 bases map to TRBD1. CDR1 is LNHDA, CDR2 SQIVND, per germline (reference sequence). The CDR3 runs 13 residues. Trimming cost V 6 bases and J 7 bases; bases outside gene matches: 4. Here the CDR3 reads CASSLGQGVGYTF. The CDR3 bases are TGTGCCAGTAGCCTGGGACAGGGGGTTGGCTACACCTTC. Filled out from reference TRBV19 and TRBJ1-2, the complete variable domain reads DGGITQSPKYLFRKEGQNVTLSCEQNLNHDAMYWYRQDPGQGLRLIYYSQIVNDFQKGDIAEGYSVSREKKESFPLTVTSAQKNPTAFYLCASSLGQGVGYTFGSGTRLTVV.

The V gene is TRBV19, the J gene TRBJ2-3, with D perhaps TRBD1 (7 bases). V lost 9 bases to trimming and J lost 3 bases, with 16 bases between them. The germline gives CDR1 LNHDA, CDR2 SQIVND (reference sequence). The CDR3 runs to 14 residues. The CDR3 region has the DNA TGTGCCAGCCACGACCAGGGGGGTACAGATACGCAGTATTTT. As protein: CASHDQGGTDTQYF.

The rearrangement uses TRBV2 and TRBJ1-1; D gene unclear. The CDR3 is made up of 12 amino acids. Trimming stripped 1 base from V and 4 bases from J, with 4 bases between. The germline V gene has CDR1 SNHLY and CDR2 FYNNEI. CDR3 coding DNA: TGTGCCAGCAGTGAAGAGGTCACTGAAGCTTTCTTT. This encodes CASSEEVTEAFF.

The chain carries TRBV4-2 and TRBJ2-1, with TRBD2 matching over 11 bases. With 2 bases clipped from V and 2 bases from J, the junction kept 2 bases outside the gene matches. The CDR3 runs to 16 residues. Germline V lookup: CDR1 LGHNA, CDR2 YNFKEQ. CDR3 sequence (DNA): TGTGCCAGCAGCCAAAATAGCGGGGGGGCCTACAATGAGCAGTTCTTC. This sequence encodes CASSQNSGGAYNEQFF.

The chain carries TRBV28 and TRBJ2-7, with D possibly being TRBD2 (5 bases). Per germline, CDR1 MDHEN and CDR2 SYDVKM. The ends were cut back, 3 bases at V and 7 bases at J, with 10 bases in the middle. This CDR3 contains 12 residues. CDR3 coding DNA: TGTGCCAGCAGTTTTGGGAGTAGTGAGCAGTACTTC. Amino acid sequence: CASSFGSSEQYF.

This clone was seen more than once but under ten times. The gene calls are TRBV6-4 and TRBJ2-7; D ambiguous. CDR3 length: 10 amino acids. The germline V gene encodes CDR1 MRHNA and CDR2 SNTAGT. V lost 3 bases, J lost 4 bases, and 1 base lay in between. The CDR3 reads CASSEYEQYF. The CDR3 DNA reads TGTGCCAGCAGTGAATACGAGCAGTACTTC.

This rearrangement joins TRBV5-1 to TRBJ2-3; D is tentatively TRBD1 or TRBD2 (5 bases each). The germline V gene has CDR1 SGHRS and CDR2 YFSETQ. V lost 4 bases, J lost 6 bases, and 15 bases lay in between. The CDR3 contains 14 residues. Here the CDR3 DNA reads TGCGCCAGCAGCCCCGGGACCGAAGGGGATACGCAGTATTTT. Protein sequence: CASSPGTEGDTQYF.

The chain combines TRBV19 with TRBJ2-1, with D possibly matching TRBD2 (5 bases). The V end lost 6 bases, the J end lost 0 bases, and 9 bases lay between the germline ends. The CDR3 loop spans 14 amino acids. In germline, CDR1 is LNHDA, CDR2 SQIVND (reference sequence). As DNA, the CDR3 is TGTGCCAGTAGGAGGGAGAGCTCCTACAATGAGCAGTTCTTC. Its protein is CASRRESSYNEQFF.

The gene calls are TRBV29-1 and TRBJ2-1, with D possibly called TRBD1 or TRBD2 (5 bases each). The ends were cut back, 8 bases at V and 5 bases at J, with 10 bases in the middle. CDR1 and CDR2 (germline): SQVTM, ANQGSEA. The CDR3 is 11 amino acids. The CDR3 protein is CSLGTHNEQFF. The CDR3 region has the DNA TGCAGCCTCGGGACCCACAATGAGCAGTTCTTC.

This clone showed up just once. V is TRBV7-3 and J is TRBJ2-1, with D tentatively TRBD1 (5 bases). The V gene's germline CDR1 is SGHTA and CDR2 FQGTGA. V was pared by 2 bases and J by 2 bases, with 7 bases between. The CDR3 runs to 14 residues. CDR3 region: CASSLQGPYNEQFF. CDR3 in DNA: TGTGCCAGCAGCTTACAGGGTCCCTACAATGAGCAGTTCTTC. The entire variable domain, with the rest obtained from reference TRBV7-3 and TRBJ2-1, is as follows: GAGVSQTPSNKVTEKGKYVELRCDPISGHTALYWYRQSLGQGPEFLIYFQGTGAADDSGLPNDRFFAVRPEGSVSTLKIQRTERGDSAVYLCASSLQGPYNEQFFGPGTRLTVL.

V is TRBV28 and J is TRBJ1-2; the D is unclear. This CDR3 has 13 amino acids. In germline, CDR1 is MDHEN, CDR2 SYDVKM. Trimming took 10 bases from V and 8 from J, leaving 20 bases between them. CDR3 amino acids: CATISRQPQGYTF. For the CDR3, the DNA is TGTGCCACCATATCGCGGCAGCCTCAAGGCTACACCTTC.

The DNA of the CDR3 is TGCAGTGTAGGCGGCTACAATGAGCAGTTCTTC. It specifies CSVGGYNEQFF. The gene calls are TRBV20-1 and TRBJ2-1; D unclear. Trimming pared 7 bases from V and 3 bases from J, leaving 7 bases between. Germline-derived CDR1 and CDR2 are DFQATT and SNEGSKA (reference sequence). The CDR3 covers 11 residues.

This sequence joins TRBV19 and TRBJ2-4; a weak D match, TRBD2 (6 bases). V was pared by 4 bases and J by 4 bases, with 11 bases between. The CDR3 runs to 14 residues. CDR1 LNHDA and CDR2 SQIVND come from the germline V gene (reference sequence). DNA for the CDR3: TGTGCCAGTAGTAATCCGGGAGAGAAAAACATTCAGTACTTC. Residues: CASSNPGEKNIQYF. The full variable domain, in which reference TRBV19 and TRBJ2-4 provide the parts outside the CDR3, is DGGITQSPKYLFRKEGQNVTLSCEQNLNHDAMYWYRQDPGQGLRLIYYSQIVNDFQKGDIAEGYSVSREKKESFPLTVTSAQKNPTAFYLCASSNPGEKNIQYFGAGTRLSVL.

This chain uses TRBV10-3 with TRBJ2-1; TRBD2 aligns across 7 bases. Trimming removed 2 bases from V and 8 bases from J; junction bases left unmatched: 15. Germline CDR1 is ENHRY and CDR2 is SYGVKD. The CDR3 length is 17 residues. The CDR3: CAISEEEIGLVIDEQFF. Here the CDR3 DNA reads TGTGCCATCAGTGAGGAGGAGATAGGACTAGTTATCGATGAGCAGTTCTTC.